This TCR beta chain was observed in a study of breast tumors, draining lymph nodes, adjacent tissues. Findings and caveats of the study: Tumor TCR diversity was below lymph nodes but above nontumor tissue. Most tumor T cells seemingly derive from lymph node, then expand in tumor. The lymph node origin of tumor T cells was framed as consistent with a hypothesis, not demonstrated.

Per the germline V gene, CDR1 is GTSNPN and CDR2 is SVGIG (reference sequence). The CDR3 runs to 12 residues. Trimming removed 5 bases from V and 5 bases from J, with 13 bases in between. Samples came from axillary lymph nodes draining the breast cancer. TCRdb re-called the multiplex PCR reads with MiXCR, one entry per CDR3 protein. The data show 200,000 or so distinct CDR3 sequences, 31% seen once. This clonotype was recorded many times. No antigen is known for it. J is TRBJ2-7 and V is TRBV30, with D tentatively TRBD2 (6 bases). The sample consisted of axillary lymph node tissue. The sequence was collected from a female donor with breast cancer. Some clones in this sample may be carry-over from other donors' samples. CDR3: CAWGSSVHEQYF. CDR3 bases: TGTGCCTGGGGATCTAGCGTTCACGAGCAGTACTTC.